Listed here are 16 T cell receptor beta chains from one sample, sequenced in a study of control samples from healthy donors and cancer patients. Assay used: immunoSEQ multiplex PCR; TCRdb lists only in-frame clones, some missing. The sample has around 80,000 clones, approximately 94% seen once; the top ten hold 2.8%. The sample taken for sequencing was blood. These receptors all come from a young woman in good health.

This chain joins TRBV27 and TRBJ1-4; the D gene is possibly TRBD1 (6 bases). Trimming cost V 5 bases and J 0 bases, with 16 bases left between them. CDR3 size: 17 residues. CDR1 is MNHEY and CDR2 is SMNVEV in the germline V gene (reference sequence). The CDR3 sequence: CASSTSTGYSTNEKLFF. The CDR3 nucleotides are TGTGCCAGCAGTACCTCGACAGGATACTCAACTAATGAAAAACTGTTTTTT.

The chain joins TRBV20-1 to TRBJ2-5; the match to TRBD2 covers 8 bases. This CDR3 is built from 14 residues. Germline values: CDR1 DFQATT, CDR2 SNEGSKA (reference sequence). Trimming cost V 3 bases and J 5 bases; bases outside gene matches: 8. Here the CDR3 DNA reads TGCAGTGCTAGTACACCCGGGGGGGGTGAGACCCAGTACTTC. Its translation is CSASTPGGGETQYF.

The chain couples TRBV18 to TRBJ1-1; D is unclear. Germline V gives CDR1 KGHSH, CDR2 LQKENI. The length of the CDR3 is 13 residues. V lost 3 bases to trimming and J lost 10 bases, with 15 bases between them. CDR3 bases: TGTGCCAGCTCACCTTCCGGCCAAAAAGGAGCTTTCTTT. Protein: CASSPSGQKGAFF.

J is TRBJ2-2 and V is TRBV30; D gene unclear. The CDR3 is 13 residues long. The V end lost 3 bases, the J end lost 4 bases, and 9 bases lay between the germline ends. CDR1 GTSNPN and CDR2 SVGIG come from the germline V gene (reference sequence). The CDR3 reads CAWRFRTTGELFF. DNA for the CDR3: TGTGCCTGGAGATTCAGAACCACCGGGGAGCTGTTTTTT. The complete variable domain, with remaining parts taken from reference TRBV30 and TRBJ2-2, reads SQTIHQWPATLVQPVGSPLSLECTVEGTSNPNLYWYRQAAGRGLQLLFYSVGIGQISSEVPQNLSASRPQDRQFILSSKKLLLSDSGFYLCAWRFRTTGELFFGEGSRLTVL.

This sequence joins TRBV11-3 and TRBJ1-3; no reliable D call. Trimming left V 5 bases short and J 5 bases short, with 13 bases between. The CDR3 has 14 amino acids. In germline, CDR1 is SGHNT, CDR2 YENEEA. The CDR3 DNA sequence: TGTGCCAGCAGCCGAAAGGAGGGTCGAAACACCATATATTTT. It translates to CASSRKEGRNTIYF.

This clone was picked up one time. The V call is TRBV7-9, the J call TRBJ1-6; tentatively, D is TRBD1 (6 bases). Trimming pared 5 bases from V and 6 bases from J, leaving 20 bases between. CDR3 length: 17 amino acids. CDR1 and CDR2 from the germline V gene are SEHNR and FQNEAQ (reference sequence). As DNA, the CDR3 is TGTGCCAGCAGCAAGGGGGGTCAACGGATCCCTAATTCACCCCTCCACTTT. It encodes CASSKGGQRIPNSPLHF.

The V call is TRBV7-9, the J call TRBJ2-2; TRBD2 matches at 9 bases. The germline V gene encodes CDR1 SEHNR and CDR2 FQNEAQ (reference sequence). The ends lost 5 bases at V and 1 base at J; junction bases unmatched: 2. This CDR3 contains 15 residues. CDR3 amino acids: CASSPSGENTGELFF. DNA of the CDR3: TGTGCCAGCAGCCCTAGCGGGGAGAACACCGGGGAGCTGTTTTTT.

The rearrangement uses TRBV5-4 and TRBJ2-2; D ambiguous. The V end was cut by 5 bases, the J end by 5 bases, with 10 bases between. The CDR3 contains 13 residues. Germline CDR1 is SGHNT and CDR2 is YYREEE (reference sequence). The CDR3 reads CASRKERTGELFF. The DNA of the CDR3 is TGTGCCAGCAGAAAAGAAAGGACCGGGGAGCTGTTTTTT. The full variable domain, its missing parts supplied by reference TRBV5-4 and TRBJ2-2, is ETGVTQSPTHLIKTRGQQVTLRCSSQSGHNTVSWYQQALGQGPQFIFQYYREEENGRGNFPPRFSGLQFPNYSSELNVNALELDDSALYLCASRKERTGELFFGEGSRLTVL.

This chain connects TRBV24-1 to TRBJ1-5; no firm D call. V gave up 2 bases and J gave up 9 bases, with 7 bases separating them. Germline CDR1 is KGHDR and CDR2 is SFDVKD. This CDR3 contains 12 residues. CDR3 in amino acids: CATSDSGPPQHF. CDR3 bases: TGTGCCACCAGTGATTCGGGTCCGCCCCAGCATTTT.

The CDR3 sequence: CASSYSGSGGYTF. The CDR3 bases are TGTGCCAGCAGTTACTCAGGCAGCGGAGGCTACACCTTC. V usage is TRBV6-6 and J usage is TRBJ1-2; no definite D call. The V and J ends lost 0 bases and 8 bases respectively, with 10 bases between them. The CDR3 sequence is 13 residues long. Looked up from germline, CDR1 is MNHNY and CDR2 is SVGAGI (reference sequence).

The J gene is TRBJ1-5, the V gene TRBV28; TRBD1 matches at 7 bases. The CDR3 runs to 13 residues. Germline V gives CDR1 MDHEN, CDR2 SYDVKM. V lost 10 bases, J lost 4 bases, and 7 bases stayed unmatched. This chain's CDR3 is CAIQKQGNQPQHF. CDR3 DNA sequence: TGTGCCATTCAAAAACAGGGGAATCAGCCCCAGCATTTT.

The DNA of the CDR3 is TGTGCCAGCAGCGACGGGGGAAGAGGAGGCTACACCTTC. Its translation is CASSDGGRGGYTF. The chain joins TRBV7-3 to TRBJ1-2, with D tentatively TRBD1 (5 bases). CDR3 size: 13 residues. From germline, CDR1 is SGHTA and CDR2 FQGTGA. V lost 5 bases and J lost 8, with 15 bases in between.

This clone was counted a single time. This sequence joins TRBV9 and TRBJ1-2; TRBD1 aligns across 7 bases. V shed 4 bases, J shed 2 bases, and the junction held 5 bases outside the gene matches. CDR1 is SGDLS, CDR2 YYNGEE, per germline. The CDR3 runs to 14 residues. The CDR3 reads CASSSRTGNYGYTF. CDR3 DNA sequence: TGTGCCAGCAGCTCGCGGACAGGAAACTATGGCTACACCTTC.

The V gene is TRBV5-1, the J gene TRBJ2-7; TRBD1 aligns across 9 bases. CDR1 is SGHRS, CDR2 YFSETQ, per germline. This CDR3 comprises 15 residues. V lost 4 bases, J lost 3 bases, and 8 bases stayed unmatched. Written as DNA, the CDR3 is TGCGCCAGCAGCGCCGGGACAGGGAGGTTCTACGAGCAGTACTTC. It specifies CASSAGTGRFYEQYF.

The CDR3 loop reads CASSQTTATNEKLFF. CDR3 sequence (DNA): TGCGCCAGCAGCCAAACGACAGCAACTAATGAAAAACTGTTTTTT. The chain links TRBV4-1 to TRBJ1-4, with a tentative D call TRBD1 (5 bases). V lost 2 bases and J lost 0, with 7 bases in between. The CDR3 runs to 15 residues. Germline V gene sequence: CDR1 MGHRA, CDR2 YSYEKL.

This clone has only one observation. CDR3 loop: CASSLSTEWRNTEAFF. Here the CDR3 DNA reads TGTGCCAGCAGCTTATCGACAGAATGGCGAAACACTGAAGCTTTCTTT. The chain couples TRBV7-8 to TRBJ1-1; weak D call: TRBD1 (5 bases). Trimming left V 2 bases short and J 2 bases short, with 15 bases between. The CDR3 contains 16 residues. Germline loops: CDR1 SGHVS, CDR2 FQNEAQ.